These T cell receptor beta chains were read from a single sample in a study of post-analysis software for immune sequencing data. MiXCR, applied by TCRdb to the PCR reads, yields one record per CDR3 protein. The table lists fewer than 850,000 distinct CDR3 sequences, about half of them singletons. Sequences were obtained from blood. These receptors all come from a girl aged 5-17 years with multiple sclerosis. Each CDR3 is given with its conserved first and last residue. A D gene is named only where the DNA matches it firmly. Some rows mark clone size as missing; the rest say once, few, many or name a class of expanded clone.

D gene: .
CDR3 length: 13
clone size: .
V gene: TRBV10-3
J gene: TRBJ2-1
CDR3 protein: CATSPGVNNEQFF
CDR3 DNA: TGTGCCACCTCGCCTGGGGTAAACAATGAGCAGTTCTTC

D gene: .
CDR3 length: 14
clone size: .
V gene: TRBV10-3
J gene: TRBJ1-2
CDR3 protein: CAISESRGANGYTF
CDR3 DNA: TGTGCCATCAGTGAGTCGAGAGGGGCGAATGGCTACACCTTC

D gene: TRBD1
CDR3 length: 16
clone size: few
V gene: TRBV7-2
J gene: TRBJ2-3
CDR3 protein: CASSLAGTGGTDTQYF
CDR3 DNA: TGTGCCAGCAGCTTGGCCGGGACAGGGGGGACAGATACGCAGTATTTT

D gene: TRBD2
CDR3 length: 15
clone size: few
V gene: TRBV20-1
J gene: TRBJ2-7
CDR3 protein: CSASSSGGRGDEQYF
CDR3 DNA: TGCAGTGCTAGTTCCTCCGGCGGGAGGGGCGACGAGCAGTACTTC

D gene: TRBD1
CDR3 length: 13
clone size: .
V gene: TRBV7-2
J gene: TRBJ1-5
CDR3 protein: CASSRTGDQPQHF
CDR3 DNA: TGTGCCAGCAGCCGGACAGGGGATCAGCCCCAGCATTTT

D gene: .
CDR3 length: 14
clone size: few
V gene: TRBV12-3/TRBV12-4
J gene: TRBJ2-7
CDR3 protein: CASSLEGQVYEQYF
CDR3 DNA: TGTGCCAGCAGTTTAGAGGGGCAGGTCTACGAGCAGTACTTC

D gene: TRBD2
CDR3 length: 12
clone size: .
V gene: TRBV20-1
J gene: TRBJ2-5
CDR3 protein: CSASGRRETQYF
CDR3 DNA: TGCAGTGCTAGCGGGAGGAGGGAGACCCAGTACTTC

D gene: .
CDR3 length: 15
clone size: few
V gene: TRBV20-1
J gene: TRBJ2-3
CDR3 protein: CSARDNGRSTDTQYF
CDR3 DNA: TGCAGTGCTAGAGATAATGGACGAAGCACAGATACGCAGTATTTT

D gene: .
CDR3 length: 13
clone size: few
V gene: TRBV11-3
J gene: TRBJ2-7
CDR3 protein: CASSPGGDNEQYF
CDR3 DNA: TGTGCCAGCAGCCCTGGGGGGGACAATGAGCAGTACTTC

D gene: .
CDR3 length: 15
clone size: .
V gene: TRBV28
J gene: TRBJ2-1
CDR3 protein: CASSQAGAWYNEQFF
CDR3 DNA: TGTGCCAGCAGCCAAGCAGGGGCTTGGTACAATGAGCAGTTCTTC

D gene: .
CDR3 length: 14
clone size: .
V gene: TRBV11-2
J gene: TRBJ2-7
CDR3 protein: CASSLGQQTYEQYF
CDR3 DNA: TGTGCCAGCAGCTTAGGACAGCAAACCTACGAGCAGTACTTC

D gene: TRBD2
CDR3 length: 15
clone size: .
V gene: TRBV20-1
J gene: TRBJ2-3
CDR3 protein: CSAHPPSGSADTQYF
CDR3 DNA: TGCAGTGCCCACCCCCCTAGCGGGAGTGCAGATACGCAGTATTTT

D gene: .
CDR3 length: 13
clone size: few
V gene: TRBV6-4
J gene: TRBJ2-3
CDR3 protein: CASTVGRGDTQYF
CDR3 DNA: TGTGCCAGCACGGTGGGTCGCGGAGATACGCAGTATTTT

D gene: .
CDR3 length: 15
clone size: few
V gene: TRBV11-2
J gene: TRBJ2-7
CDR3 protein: CASSPITGSHYEQYF
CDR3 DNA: TGTGCCAGCAGCCCGATCACAGGGAGTCACTACGAGCAGTACTTC

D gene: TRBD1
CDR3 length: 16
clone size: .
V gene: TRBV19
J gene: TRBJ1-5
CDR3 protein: CASSERTGRLNQPQHF
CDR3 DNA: TGTGCCAGTAGTGAGAGGACAGGGCGCCTCAATCAGCCTCAGCATTTT

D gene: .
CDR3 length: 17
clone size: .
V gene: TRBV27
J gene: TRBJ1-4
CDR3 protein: CASSLLRGGATNEKLFF
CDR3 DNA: TGTGCCAGCAGTTTATTGCGGGGGGGTGCAACTAATGAAAAACTGTTTTTT

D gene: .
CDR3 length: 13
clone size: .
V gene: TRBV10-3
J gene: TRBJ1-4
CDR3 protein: CAIRPGENEKLFF
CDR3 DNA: TGTGCCATCAGGCCTGGGGAAAATGAAAAACTGTTTTTT

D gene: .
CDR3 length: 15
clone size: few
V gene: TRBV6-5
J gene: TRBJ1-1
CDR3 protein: CASSYSIGPATEAFF
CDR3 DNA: TGTGCCAGCAGTTACTCGATCGGACCAGCCACTGAAGCTTTCTTT

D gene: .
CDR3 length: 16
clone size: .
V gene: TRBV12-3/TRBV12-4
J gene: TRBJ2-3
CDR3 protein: CASSPRGGAPTDTQYF
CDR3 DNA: TGTGCCAGCAGTCCCCGTGGAGGGGCGCCCACAGATACGCAGTATTTT

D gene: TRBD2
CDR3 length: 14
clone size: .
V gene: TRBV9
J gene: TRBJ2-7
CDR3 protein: CASSSTSQFYEQYF
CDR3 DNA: TGTGCCAGCAGCTCGACTAGCCAATTCTACGAGCAGTACTTC

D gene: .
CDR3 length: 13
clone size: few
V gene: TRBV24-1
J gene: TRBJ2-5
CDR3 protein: CATSEGPQETQYF
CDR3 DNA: TGTGCCACCAGTGAAGGCCCCCAAGAGACCCAGTACTTC

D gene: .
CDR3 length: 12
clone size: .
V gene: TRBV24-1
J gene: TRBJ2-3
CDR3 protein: CATSDWLGTQYF
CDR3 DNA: TGTGCCACCAGTGATTGGCTCGGGACGCAGTATTTT

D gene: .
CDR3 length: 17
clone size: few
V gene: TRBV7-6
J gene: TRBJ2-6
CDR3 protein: CASSAMSPSSGANVLTF
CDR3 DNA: TGTGCCAGCAGCGCCATGTCTCCGAGCTCTGGGGCCAACGTCCTGACTTTC

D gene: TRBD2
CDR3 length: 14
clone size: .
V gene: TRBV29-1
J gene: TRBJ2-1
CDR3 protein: CSVDSSGRLDEQFF
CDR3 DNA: TGCAGCGTTGACTCTAGCGGGAGGCTCGATGAGCAGTTCTTC